This T cell receptor (beta chain) is drawn from a study of cytomegalovirus exposure and HLA in healthy donors. The study's findings and limits: Most TCR beta V segments were productive about 87% or about 30% of the time in an earlier analysis.

The germline V gene has CDR1 KGHSH and CDR2 LQKENI. V shed 1 base and J 4 bases; nucleotides not matched to a gene: 6. This CDR3 has 15 amino acids. The PCR contained 60 Vbeta and 13 Jbeta primers. Data came from immunoSEQ multiplex PCR; TCRdb stores just in-frame clones and leaves some out. Here the sample spans about 120,000 clones, approximately 80% being singletons. On this clone itself: Its antigen is unidentified.

Nominally healthy donors were sampled, though unrecorded immune exposures were likely. The chain carries TRBV18 and TRBJ1-2; TRBD1 matches at 7 bases. This TCR was sampled from a middle-aged woman in good health and CMV-seropositive. Material: PBMCs. DNA for the CDR3: TGTGCCAGCTCACCACTTATCCGGGACAGCTATGGCTACACCTTC. Translating it yields CASSPLIRDSYGYTF.